This is a list of T cell receptor beta chains from one sample in a study of response to subunit inactivated influenza vaccine. In TCRdb, the RT-PCR reads were re-called with MiXCR into one record per CDR3 protein. Here the sample spans 500,000 to 600,000 distinct CDR3 sequences, about 7.6% being singletons. This specimen consisted of PBMCs from blood, obtained 23 to 25 months after vaccination. Receptor source: a man aged 45-69 years who received an inactivated influenza vaccine. Each CDR3 is given with its conserved first and last residue. The D gene is left open where the match is weak. The listing skips clone size in some rows; elsewhere it reads once, few, many or a size class.

d_call,v_call,clone_size,j_call,cdr3_nt,cdr3_aa
-,TRBV2,few,TRBJ2-7,TGTGCCAGCAGTGAACTACCGGCAGGGGCTTCCTACGAGCAGTACTTC,CASSELPAGASYEQYF
-,TRBV29-1,few,TRBJ1-3,TGCAGCGTTGAGTCGGCTGGAAACACCATATATTTT,CSVESAGNTIYF
-,TRBV28,-,TRBJ1-1,TGTGCCAGCAGTTTTGTTCGGGGCCCTGAAGCTTTCTTT,CASSFVRGPEAFF
-,TRBV20-1,few,TRBJ2-2,TGCAGTGCTAGAGATCGAGTAGCGTCGACCGGGGAGCTGTTTTTT,CSARDRVASTGELFF
TRBD1,TRBV29-1,few,TRBJ1-2,TGCAGCGTTGAGGACAGGAGAGCTAACTATGGCTACACCTTC,CSVEDRRANYGYTF
-,TRBV20-1,many,TRBJ2-2,TGCAGTGTGAAGCGGAACACCGGGGAGCTGTTTTTT,CSVKRNTGELFF
TRBD1,TRBV19,many,TRBJ2-7,TGTGCCAGTAGTTTGACAGGGACCTCCTACGAGCAGTACTTC,CASSLTGTSYEQYF
-,TRBV6-2/TRBV6-3,many,TRBJ1-1,TGTGCCAGCAGACCCACGTTGATATCGGGCGCTTTCTTT,CASRPTLISGAFF
TRBD2,TRBV20-1,-,TRBJ2-1,TGCAGTGCTAGAGCGGGAGGGCCTGTGAATGAGCAGTTCTTC,CSARAGGPVNEQFF
-,TRBV7-8,-,TRBJ1-1,TGTGCCAGCAGCTTGGAGTGGAGCGGACAGAAAGCTTTCTTT,CASSLEWSGQKAFF
-,TRBV2,many,TRBJ2-1,TGTGCCAGCACAAGTACGGAGAGCTCCTACAATGAGCAGTTCTTC,CASTSTESSYNEQFF
TRBD2,TRBV6-6,few,TRBJ2-5,TGTGCCAGCAGGAGCGGGGAGTCAGTGACCCAGTACTTC,CASRSGESVTQYF
-,TRBV2,-,TRBJ2-7,TGTGCCAGCAGTGGTTACGGGGTCGGGGAGCAGTACTTC,CASSGYGVGEQYF
-,TRBV21-1,few,TRBJ1-5,TGTGCCAGCCCGACCCACAGGGGGGATCAGCCCCAGCATTTT,CASPTHRGDQPQHF
-,TRBV7-8,many,TRBJ2-7,TGTGCCAGCAGCTTAGCGGGCGGCTACAGGGCCTACGAGCAGTACTTC,CASSLAGGYRAYEQYF
-,TRBV5-5,many,TRBJ1-5,TGTGCCAGCAGCACCGATATTCATCAGCCCCAGCATTTT,CASSTDIHQPQHF
TRBD2,TRBV10-2,-,TRBJ2-3,TGCGCCAGCCTAACTAGCGCATTCAGTACAAATACGCAGTATTTT,CASLTSAFSTNTQYF
-,TRBV3-1,many,TRBJ1-3,TGTGCCAGCAGCCATTTTTCGAGCTCTGGAAACACCATATATTTT,CASSHFSSSGNTIYF
TRBD1,TRBV4-2,few,TRBJ1-3,TGTGCCAGCAGCCAACTGGGACAGTCGGGAAACACCATATATTTT,CASSQLGQSGNTIYF
TRBD1,TRBV29-1,few,TRBJ2-2,TGCAGCGTCCAAGGGGACAGGAACACCGGGGAGCTGTTTTTT,CSVQGDRNTGELFF